The rows below give T cell receptor beta chains drawn from one sample of a study of blood T cell repertoires in COVID-19. Profiled with immunoSEQ multiplex PCR; TCRdb holds only in-frame clones, not every one. The table lists about 180,000 clones, 80% of them singletons. The sample comprised peripheral blood. These receptors all stem from a man between 65 and 85 years old with active or convalescent COVID-19. Both conserved end residues are part of each CDR3. A D gene is named only where the DNA matches it firmly. A clone size is listed for some rows: how often the clone was seen (once, few, many), or a class if it is expanded.

D	V	J	size	DNA	CDR3
TRBD1	TRBV5-1	TRBJ2-2	once	TGCGCCAGCAGCTTGGGACAGGGGCCCGGGGAGCTGTTTTTT	CASSLGQGPGELFF
TRBD2	TRBV7-9	TRBJ2-1	.	TGTGCCAGCAGCTCCGACGGGAGGGCTCTGGATGAGCAGTTCTTC	CASSSDGRALDEQFF
TRBD1	TRBV9	TRBJ2-5	.	TGTGCCAGCAGCGATGGGACAGCGTGGGACGAAGAGACCCAGTACTTC	CASSDGTAWDEETQYF
.	TRBV6-5	TRBJ2-7	few	TGTGCCAGCAGTCCCGACAGGAGCCTCTATAGCGAGCAGTACTTC	CASSPDRSLYSEQYF
.	TRBV12-5	TRBJ1-6	.	TGTGCTAGTGGCCCCCAGGGGTTTCCCGATTCACCCCTCCACTTT	CASGPQGFPDSPLHF
.	TRBV18	TRBJ1-5	.	TGTGCCAGCTCACCACCCGGGGGTGGCAATCAGCCCCAGCATTTT	CASSPPGGGNQPQHF
.	TRBV18	TRBJ2-5	.	TGTGCCAGCTCACGGGCCGGAGGAAAAGAGACCCAGTACTTC	CASSRAGGKETQYF
.	TRBV4-3	TRBJ2-1	.	TGCGCCAGCAGCCAAGAAGTCCGCGGGGGCATCAATGAGCAGTTCTTC	CASSQEVRGGINEQFF
.	TRBV7-2	TRBJ1-2	.	TGTGCCAGCAGCGAGAACTATGGCTACACCTTC	CASSENYGYTF
TRBD1	TRBV9	TRBJ1-1	.	TGTGCCAGCAGCCGACAGGGTGGTTTGAACACTGAAGCTTTCTTT	CASSRQGGLNTEAFF
.	TRBV28	TRBJ1-2	.	TGTGCCAGCAGTTATACCCCAGGAAATCCTAACTATGGCTACACCTTC	CASSYTPGNPNYGYTF
.	TRBV5-1	TRBJ1-1	.	TGCGCCAGCAGCTCTACTGCAGGCGGGGTCGGGGCGAACACTGAAGCTTTCTTT	CASSSTAGGVGANTEAFF
TRBD2	TRBV5-1	TRBJ2-5	.	TGCGCCAGCAGTGACGGGGGGGCCGAAGAGACCCAGTACTTC	CASSDGGAEETQYF
TRBD1	TRBV6-2/TRBV6-3	TRBJ1-2	few	TGTGCCAGCAGTTCAGGGGGCTCTGGCTACACCTTC	CASSSGGSGYTF
TRBD1	TRBV5-5	TRBJ2-7	.	TGTGCCAGCAGCTTGGTCAGGGGGCCCTACGAGCAGTACTTC	CASSLVRGPYEQYF
TRBD1	TRBV7-9	TRBJ1-1	.	TGTGCCCACACCCGGACAGGCTTGAACACTGAAGCTTTCTTT	CAHTRTGLNTEAFF
.	TRBV18	TRBJ1-1	.	TGTGCCAGCACTCGGAAAGGGGGGGAGACTGAAGCTTTCTTT	CASTRKGGETEAFF
.	TRBV5-1	TRBJ1-6	few	TGCGCCAGCAGCTTAAATGGGAGCCCCCTCCACTTT	CASSLNGSPLHF
TRBD2	TRBV11-2	TRBJ2-2	.	TGTGCCAGCAGCTTCAGTACTAGCGGGACCGGGGAGCTGTTTTTT	CASSFSTSGTGELFF
.	TRBV6-5	TRBJ1-5	.	TGTGCCAGCAGTTCGGGTGGCGGGCAGCCCCAGCATTTT	CASSSGGGQPQHF
TRBD2	TRBV7-8	TRBJ2-3	.	TGTGCCAGCAGCTTTAGCGGGGGCACAGATACGCAGTATTTT	CASSFSGGTDTQYF
TRBD1	TRBV7-2	TRBJ1-4	.	TGTGCCAGCAGACGGGACAGGGGAGAAGTTGAAAAACTGTTTTTT	CASRRDRGEVEKLFF
TRBD2	TRBV2	TRBJ2-7	.	TGTGCCAGCAGGGTTACTAGCGGGGGGGCCTACGAGCAGTACTTC	CASRVTSGGAYEQYF
.	TRBV7-9	TRBJ1-4	.	TGTGCCAGCAGCTTAATGATCGATCGGGATGAAAAACTGTTTTTT	CASSLMIDRDEKLFF
TRBD1	TRBV4-3	TRBJ1-5	once	TGCGCCAGCAGCCAAGATACAGGGGAAGGGCCCCAGCATTTT	CASSQDTGEGPQHF
.	TRBV6-5	TRBJ2-1	.	TGTGCCACGACACAGACAGGTTACAATGAGCAGTTCTTC	CATTQTGYNEQFF
TRBD1	TRBV2	TRBJ1-6	.	TGTGCCAGCAGTGAAGAGAGGACAGGGGCGTCACCCCTCCACTTT	CASSEERTGASPLHF
.	TRBV6-2/TRBV6-3	TRBJ2-7	.	TGTGCCAGCAGTCCCTCAGGGACACAGTCCTACGAGCAGTACTTC	CASSPSGTQSYEQYF
.	TRBV6-2/TRBV6-3	TRBJ1-2	.	TGTGCCAGCAGTTACACGGCCGGAGGGCTACAGGGCTACACCTTC	CASSYTAGGLQGYTF
.	TRBV29-1	TRBJ2-7	.	TGCAGCGTTGAAGATCGAGGGGGAACCTACGAGCAGTACTTC	CSVEDRGGTYEQYF
TRBD2	TRBV5-1	TRBJ2-7	.	TGCGCCAGCAGCCTGACTAGCGGGGGCACTTACGAGCAGTACTTC	CASSLTSGGTYEQYF
.	TRBV4-2	TRBJ1-1	once	TGTGCCAGCACAGACAGGATTTTGAACACTGAAGCTTTCTTT	CASTDRILNTEAFF
TRBD1	TRBV18	TRBJ2-2	few	TGTGCCAGCCCGAAAAAGGGACAGACGAACACCGGGGAGCTGTTTTTT	CASPKKGQTNTGELFF
TRBD1	TRBV30	TRBJ1-2	few	TGTGCCTGGAGCAGCGGGACAGGTCAAGGCTACACCTTC	CAWSSGTGQGYTF
.	TRBV30	TRBJ1-6	.	TGTGCCTGGAGTGGAACAGGTGGTAATTCACCCCTCCACTTT	CAWSGTGGNSPLHF
TRBD1	TRBV2	TRBJ1-5	few	TGTGCCAGCAGTGTCACAGGGGAGCGTCAGCCCCAGCATTTT	CASSVTGERQPQHF
TRBD1	TRBV29-1	TRBJ1-4	.	TGCAGCGTTACCGGGACAGGAGCAACTAATGAAAAACTGTTTTTT	CSVTGTGATNEKLFF
.	TRBV7-9	TRBJ1-2	.	TGTGCCAGCAGCTTAGCATGGGCAGCTACTAACTATGGCTACACCTTC	CASSLAWAATNYGYTF
.	TRBV28	TRBJ1-5	.	TGTGCCAGCAGTTTATCGGGGTTGAGAGGCAATCAGCCCCAGCATTTT	CASSLSGLRGNQPQHF
TRBD1	TRBV11-3	TRBJ1-2	once	TGTGCCAGCAGCCCCCCAGACAGGGGACCCTACCACTATGGCTACACCTTC	CASSPPDRGPYHYGYTF
.	TRBV21-1	TRBJ2-5	.	TGTGCCAGCAGCAAACGTAGGGGGCGAGCCCAAGAGACCCAGTACTTC	CASSKRRGRAQETQYF
TRBD1	TRBV12-3/TRBV12-4	TRBJ1-1	.	TGTGCCAGCTCTAAGGGACAGGGCACTGAAGCTTTCTTT	CASSKGQGTEAFF
.	TRBV30	TRBJ2-2	.	TGTGCCTGGACTCGCATCTCAGGGAACCGGAACACCGGGGAGCTGTTTTTT	CAWTRISGNRNTGELFF
.	TRBV4-1	TRBJ2-3	.	TGCGCCAGCGCTTTCGACAGGACCTTTAGCACAGATACGCAGTATTTT	CASAFDRTFSTDTQYF
TRBD1	TRBV2	TRBJ2-3	.	TGTGCCAGCTCGGGACAGGGGTCGTCTGCAGATACGCAGTATTTT	CASSGQGSSADTQYF